The T cell receptor (beta chain) under discussion was sequenced for a study of lymphopenia after photon versus proton radiotherapy. Study-wide results and caveats: Post-nadir diversity loss with photons came from oligoclonal expansion, particularly CD8+ Temra cells. Post-nadir TCR diversity decline inversely tracked overall survival among those who died. Better survival with proton therapy was suggested as possible, not demonstrated.

Libraries were prepared by immunoSEQ multiplex PCR; TCRdb keeps only in-frame clonotypes and omits some of them. The sample yields 50,000 or so clones, roughly 90% seen once. As for this clone: Its antigen is still unknown.

The CDR3 loop spans 17 amino acids. Per the germline V gene, CDR1 is LGHNA and CDR2 is YNFKEQ. V lost 4 bases and J lost 9; bases outside the gene matches: 8. The sequencing here drew on peripheral blood, taken from a patient treated with photon-based radiotherapy. This chain connects TRBV4-2 to TRBJ2-2; 16 bases match TRBD2. The sequence was obtained from a middle-aged woman with cholangiocarcinoma. The chain's CDR3 is CASSRDGTSGRGRELFF. CDR3 in DNA: TGTGCCAGCAGCCGCGATGGGACTAGCGGGAGGGGTAGGGAGCTGTTTTTT.